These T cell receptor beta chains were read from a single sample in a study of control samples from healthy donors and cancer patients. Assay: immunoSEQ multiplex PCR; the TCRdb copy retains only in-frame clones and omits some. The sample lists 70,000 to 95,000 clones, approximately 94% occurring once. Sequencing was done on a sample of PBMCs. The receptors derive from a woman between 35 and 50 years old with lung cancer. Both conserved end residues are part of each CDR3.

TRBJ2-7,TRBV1,CTSSRGHDEQYF
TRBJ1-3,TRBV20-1,CSASAGLTGNTIYF
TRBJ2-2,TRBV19,CASSFSYGTGELFF
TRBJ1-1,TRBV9,CASSVGDRMYTEAFF
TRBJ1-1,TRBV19,CASMGNTEAFF
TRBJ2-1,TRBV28,CASSRYGLHEQFF
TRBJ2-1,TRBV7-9,CASSPPGGVRNYNEQFF
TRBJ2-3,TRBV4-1,CASSAPGLAGGSTDTQYF
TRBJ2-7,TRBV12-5,CASGPPLRDEQYF
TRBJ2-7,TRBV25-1,CASSEYAGGQIYEQYF
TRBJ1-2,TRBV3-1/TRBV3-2,CASSQDTTNYGYTF
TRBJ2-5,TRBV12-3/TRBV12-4,CASSSAVRETQYF
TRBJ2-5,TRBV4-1,CASSQDVARQTQYF
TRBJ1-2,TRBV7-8,CASSLGGRRTNYGYIF
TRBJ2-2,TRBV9,CASSPDGGERAGELFF
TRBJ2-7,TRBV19,CASRGQGAYEQYF
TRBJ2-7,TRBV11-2,CASSPRTSGAYEQYF
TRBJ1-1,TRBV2,CASSVRSTEAFF
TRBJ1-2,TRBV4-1,CASSQAGAGGYTF
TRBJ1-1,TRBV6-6,CASSYVENTEAFF
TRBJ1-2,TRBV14,CASSQVTGTDGYTF
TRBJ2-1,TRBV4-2,CASSQVSTPVAGIHEQFF
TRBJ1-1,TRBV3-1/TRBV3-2,CASSFLQGNTEAFF
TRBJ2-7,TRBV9,CASSVGTADEQYF
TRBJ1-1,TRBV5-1,CASSLGQGGTEAFF
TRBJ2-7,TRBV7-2,CASSLGGSSSYEQYF
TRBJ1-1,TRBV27,CASSLDPNTEAFF
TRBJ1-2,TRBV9,CASSVVSLPGGNYGYTF
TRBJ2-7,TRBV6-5,CASSYSQLESEQYF
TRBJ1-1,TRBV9,CASSVGTETEAFF
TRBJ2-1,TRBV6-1,CASSDPGGSSYNEQFF
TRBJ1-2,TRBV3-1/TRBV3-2,CASSQEGSSGGYTF
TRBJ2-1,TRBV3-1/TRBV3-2,CASSHSGTLYNEQFF